This T cell receptor beta chain was identified during a study of a mutant IDH1 vaccine in newly diagnosed glioma. About the study: Visit V12 happened at week 35; visit V13 happened at week 47.

Time point reported: week 47, end of study. One vaccine dose held 300 ug of mutant IDH1 20-mer peptide and came with topical imiquimod. This clone was observed a single time. Its antigen is still unknown. Using immunoSEQ multiplex PCR, the repertoire was profiled, and TCRdb retains in-frame clones only, with some absent. Altogether under 40,000 clones are present, 84% being singletons, with the ten largest covering around 31%. Germline V gene data show CDR1 as SGHRS and CDR2 as YFSETQ. CDR3 size: 16 residues. V lost 3 bases to trimming and J lost 0 bases, with 15 bases between them. The sequenced sample was PBMCs, obtained from a glioma patient whose treatment included an IDH1 peptide vaccine. The TCR sequence derives from a man aged 25-45 years with glioma. V and J are TRBV5-1 and TRBJ1-1, with D possibly TRBD1 on 6 matching bases. CDR3 nucleotide sequence: TGCGCCAGCAGCTGGGGAGGGGGACGCATGAACACTGAAGCTTTCTTT. Amino acids: CASSWGGGRMNTEAFF. The full variable domain, its missing parts supplied by reference TRBV5-1 and TRBJ1-1, is KAGVTQTPRYLIKTRGQQVTLSCSPISGHRSVSWYQQTPGQGLQFLFEYFSETQRNKGNFPGRFSGRQFSNSRSEMNVSTLELGDSALYLCASSWGGGRMNTEAFFGQGTRLTVV.